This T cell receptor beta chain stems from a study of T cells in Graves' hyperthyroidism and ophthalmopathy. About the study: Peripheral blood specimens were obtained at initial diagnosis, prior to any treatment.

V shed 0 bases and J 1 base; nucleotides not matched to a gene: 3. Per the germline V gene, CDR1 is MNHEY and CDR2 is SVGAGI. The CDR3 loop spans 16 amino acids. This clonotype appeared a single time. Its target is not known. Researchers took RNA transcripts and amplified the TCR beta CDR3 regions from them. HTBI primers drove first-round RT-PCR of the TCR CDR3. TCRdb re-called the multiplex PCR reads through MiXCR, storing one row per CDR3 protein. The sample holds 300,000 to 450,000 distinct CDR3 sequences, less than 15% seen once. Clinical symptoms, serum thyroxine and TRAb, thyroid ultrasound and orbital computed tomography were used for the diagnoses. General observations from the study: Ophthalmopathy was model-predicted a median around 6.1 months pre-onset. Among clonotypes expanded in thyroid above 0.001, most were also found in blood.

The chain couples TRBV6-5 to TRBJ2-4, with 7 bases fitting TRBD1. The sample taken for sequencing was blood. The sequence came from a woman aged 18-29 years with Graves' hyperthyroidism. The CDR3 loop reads CASSYSTRGAKNIQYF. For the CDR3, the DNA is TGTGCCAGCAGTTACTCGACCAGGGGGGCCAAAAACATTCAGTACTTC.